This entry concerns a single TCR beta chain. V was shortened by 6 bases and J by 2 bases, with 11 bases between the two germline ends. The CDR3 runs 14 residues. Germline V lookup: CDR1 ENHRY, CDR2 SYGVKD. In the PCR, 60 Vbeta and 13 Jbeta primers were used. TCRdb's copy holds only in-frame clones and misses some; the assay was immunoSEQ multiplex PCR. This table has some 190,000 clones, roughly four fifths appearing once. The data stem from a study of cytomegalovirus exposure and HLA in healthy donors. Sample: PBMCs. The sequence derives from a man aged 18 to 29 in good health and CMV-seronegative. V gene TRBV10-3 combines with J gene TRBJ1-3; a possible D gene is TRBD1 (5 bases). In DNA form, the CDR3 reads TGTGCCATCAGGGACCCGGGGGCTGGAAACACCATATATTTT. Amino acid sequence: CAIRDPGAGNTIYF.